The next 26 T cell receptor beta chains were all read from a single sample in a study of cytomegalovirus exposure and HLA in healthy donors. The PCR had 60 Vbeta and 13 Jbeta primers. Sequencing used immunoSEQ multiplex PCR; TCRdb keeps in-frame clones, though not all of them. This table has around 110,000 clones, roughly four fifths appearing once. Sequencing was carried out using PBMCs. The origin of the receptors is a woman in her forties or fifties in good health and CMV-seropositive.

This clone was detected only once. CDR3 loop: CASSLAGAGELFF. In DNA form, the CDR3 reads TGTGCCAGCAGCTTAGCAGGGGCCGGGGAGCTGTTTTTT. The V gene is TRBV7-2, the J gene TRBJ2-2, with D perhaps TRBD1 (5 bases). The length of the CDR3 is 13 residues. The germline CDR1 and CDR2 sequences are SGHTA and FQGNSA. With 0 bases removed from V and 6 bases from J, the gap between germline ends came to 5 bases. The variable domain in full, completed from reference TRBV7-2 and TRBJ2-2, reads GAGVSQSPSNKVTEKGKDVELRCDPISGHTALYWYRQSLGQGLEFLIYFQGNSAPDKSGLPSDRFSAERTGGSVSTLTIQRTQQEDSAVYLCASSLAGAGELFFGEGSRLTVL.

The V gene is TRBV7-9, the J gene TRBJ1-1, with no clear D. V was cut by 2 bases and J by 10 bases, with 11 bases left in between. The CDR3 contains 12 residues. The germline V gene encodes CDR1 SEHNR and CDR2 FQNEAQ (reference sequence). CDR3 sequence reads: CASSLQERGAFF. CDR3 in DNA: TGTGCCAGCAGCTTACAGGAACGGGGAGCTTTCTTT.

The count of this clone is one. The chain couples TRBV28 to TRBJ2-1; TRBD1 matches 7 bases. Germline V CDR1 and CDR2: MDHEN, SYDVKM. J gave up 4 bases and V 8 bases, and 8 bases lay outside the gene matches. The CDR3 covers 14 residues. CDR3 loop: CASRSDRAYNEQFF. CDR3 nucleotide sequence: TGTGCCAGCCGCTCCGACAGGGCTTACAATGAGCAGTTCTTC.

The chain joins TRBV11-3 to TRBJ1-1; D gene unclear. Germline CDR1 is SGHNT and CDR2 is YENEEA. Trimming left V 3 bases short and J 0 bases short, with 5 bases between. The CDR3 spans 13 residues. For the CDR3, the DNA is TGTGCCAGCAGCTTGCGTTTGAACACTGAAGCTTTCTTT. Its protein product is CASSLRLNTEAFF.

This chain joins TRBV6-5 and TRBJ2-5, with D possibly TRBD1 on 5 matching bases. The better agreement between TRBJ2-7 and the DNA end casts doubt on the J call. Germline CDR1 is MNHEY and CDR2 is SVGAGI. The CDR3 runs 16 residues. The CDR3 DNA is TGTGCCAGCAGTTACTCGCTCCGACAGACCCACGACGAGCAGTACTTC. It is translated as CASSYSLRQTHDEQYF.

This chain uses TRBV28 with TRBJ1-2; TRBD1 matches 9 bases. V gave up 3 bases and J gave up 8 bases; unmatched junction bases: 10. Germline lookup yields CDR1 MDHEN and CDR2 SYDVKM. The CDR3 is made up of 15 amino acids. The CDR3 DNA sequence: TGTGCCAGCAGTTTGAGCACAGGGGGCTTTGGGGGCTACACCTTC. Its protein is CASSLSTGGFGGYTF.

V gene TRBV30 combines with J gene TRBJ2-1; D might be TRBD1 (7 bases). Germline V gene lookup returns CDR1 GTSNPN and CDR2 SVGIG (reference sequence). Between the trimmed V and J ends, which lost 2 bases and 9 bases, there was a span of 14 bases. The CDR3 sequence is 13 residues long. CDR3 nucleotide sequence: TGTGCCTGGAGTACGCGACAGGGAGGTGAGCAGTTCTTC. As protein: CAWSTRQGGEQFF.

The gene calls are TRBV6-5 and TRBJ1-1, with TRBD1 matching 9 bases. This CDR3 is built from 15 residues. Germline values: CDR1 MNHEY, CDR2 SVGAGI. V lost 6 bases and J lost 4; bases outside the gene matches: 9. In DNA form, the CDR3 reads TGTGCCAGCAGAAGGGACAGGGAGCGGGGCACTGAAGCTTTCTTT. Protein: CASRRDRERGTEAFF.

V and J are TRBV11-3 and TRBJ2-3; 7 bases are shared with TRBD2. The V gene end was trimmed by 2 bases and the J gene end by 3 bases; junction bases not matched to a gene: 8. The CDR3 consists of 16 residues. Germline CDR1 is SGHNT and CDR2 is YENEEA. In DNA form, the CDR3 reads TGTGCCAGCAGCTTATTGGCTAGCGGAGGTACAGATACGCAGTATTTT. This gives the protein CASSLLASGGTDTQYF. The complete variable domain, with remaining parts taken from reference TRBV11-3 and TRBJ2-3, reads EAGVVQSPRYKIIEKKQPVAFWCNPISGHNTLYWYLQNLGQGPELLIRYENEEAVDDSQLPKDRFSAERLKGVDSTLKIQPAELGDSAVYLCASSLLASGGTDTQYFGPGTRLTVL.

This chain connects TRBV25-1 to TRBJ1-6; D call uncertain. In germline, CDR1 is MGHDK, CDR2 SYGVNS. The CDR3 extends over 14 amino acids. V was pared by 2 bases and J by 11 bases, with 13 bases between. The CDR3 nucleotides read TGTGCCAGCAGTGAAAGGTGGAGTAGGACACCCCTCCACTTT. Its protein product is CASSERWSRTPLHF.

The chain recombines TRBV19 with TRBJ1-2; D is unclear. Germline V gives CDR1 LNHDA, CDR2 SQIVND (reference sequence). The ends were cut back, 7 bases at V and 3 bases at J, with 18 bases in the middle. The CDR3 extends over 15 amino acids. The CDR3 coding sequence is TGTGCCAGTAATCAAAAGGCGGGGTCCTACTATGGCTACACCTTC. Amino acid sequence: CASNQKAGSYYGYTF.

The chain has TRBV15 and TRBJ2-7, with D possibly TRBD2 on 6 matching bases. Germline assignment: CDR1 LNHNV and CDR2 YYDKDF (reference sequence). This CDR3 comprises 14 residues. Trimming shortened V by 4 bases and J by 6 bases, and 16 bases separated the two germline ends. The CDR3 spells CATSNQRVDGEQYF. CDR3 nucleotide sequence: TGTGCCACCAGCAATCAGCGGGTGGATGGCGAGCAGTACTTC.

The chain couples TRBV9 to TRBJ2-3; D is possibly TRBD2 (7 bases). Trimming stripped 5 bases from V and 2 bases from J, with 15 bases between. Germline V gene data show CDR1 as SGDLS and CDR2 as YYNGEE. This CDR3 region has 15 residues. The chain's CDR3 is CASRATGGVTDTQYF. The CDR3 nucleotides are TGTGCCAGCAGGGCAACGGGGGGCGTCACAGATACGCAGTATTTT.

The chain combines TRBV7-2 with TRBJ1-5; the D is unclear. The CDR3 has 16 amino acids. Trimming removed 5 bases from V and 7 bases from J, with 21 bases in between. Germline V lookup: CDR1 SGHTA, CDR2 FQGNSA. Here the CDR3 DNA reads TGTGCCAGCAGCGAGGTTACGACGGGTGGGAGGCAGCCCCAGCATTTT. Translated: CASSEVTTGGRQPQHF.

This chain links TRBV18 with TRBJ1-1, with D maybe TRBD1 (6 bases). The germline V gene has CDR1 KGHSH and CDR2 LQKENI. V dropped 1 base and J dropped 1 base, with 13 bases sitting between them. This CDR3 is 16 amino acids long. In nucleotides, the CDR3 is TGTGCCAGCTCACCACTTGAAGGCAGGGGGAACACTGAAGCTTTCTTT. This gives the protein CASSPLEGRGNTEAFF.

The chain carries TRBV4-2 and TRBJ1-2, with D possibly being TRBD1 (6 bases). The CDR3 consists of 13 residues. The germline V gene encodes CDR1 LGHNA and CDR2 YNFKEQ. Trimming removed 1 base from V and 4 bases from J, with 7 bases in between. CDR3 in amino acids: CASSQVDSYGYTF. DNA of the CDR3: TGTGCCAGCAGCCAAGTGGACAGCTATGGCTACACCTTC.

This chain links TRBV4-1 with TRBJ2-5; 7 nucleotides match TRBD1. V lost 5 bases to trimming and J lost 3 bases; unmatched junction nucleotides: 3. The germline V gene encodes CDR1 MGHRA and CDR2 YSYEKL. The CDR3 consists of 13 residues. CDR3 in DNA: TGCGCCAGCAGCGACACAGGGGAAGAGACCCAGTACTTC. Translation gives CASSDTGEETQYF.

This clone appeared once. The chain joins TRBV28 to TRBJ1-2, with TRBD1 as a possible D gene (5 bases). The CDR3 consists of 16 residues. Germline V gene data show CDR1 as MDHEN and CDR2 as SYDVKM. Trimming removed 7 bases from V and 3 bases from J, with 21 bases in between. Written as DNA, the CDR3 is TGTGCCAGCACCCGAAACTCTCCTGGGACTTACTATGGCTACACCTTC. Amino acid sequence: CASTRNSPGTYYGYTF.

This clone occurred once. The junction does not match germline at one end; this may be a read error. Other DNA sequences in the sample encode the same CDR3. V usage is TRBV7-2 and J usage is TRBJ1-6; 7 bases match TRBD1. Germline-derived CDR1 and CDR2 are SGHTA and FQGNSA. The CDR3 extends over 17 amino acids. In nucleotides, the CDR3 is TGTGCCAGCAGCTTAGTCGCTCGGACAGGACGTAATTCCCCCCTCCACTTT. Its translation: CASSLVARTGRNSPLHF. The full variable domain, in which reference TRBV7-2 and TRBJ1-6 provide the parts outside the CDR3, is GAGVSQSPSNKVTEKGKDVELRCDPISGHTALYWYRQSLGQGLEFLIYFQGNSAPDKSGLPSDRFSAERTGGSVSTLTIQRTQQEDSAVYLCASSLVARTGRNSPLHFGNGTRLTVT.

The CDR3 is CASSLGTGGGRNQPQHF. CDR3 nucleotides: TGTGCCAGCAGCTTGGGGACAGGGGGCGGGCGCAATCAGCCCCAGCATTTT. This chain uses TRBV5-6 with TRBJ1-5; 11 bases fit TRBD1. In germline, CDR1 is SGHDT, CDR2 YYEEEE. With 0 bases clipped from V and 2 bases from J, the junction kept 4 bases outside the gene matches. The CDR3 has 17 amino acids.

In its sample, this clone was seen once. The chain has TRBV6-1 and TRBJ2-3; 9 bases agree with TRBD1. The V segment lost 0 bases and the J segment 5 bases; nucleotides outside the gene matches: 6. Germline V gene sequence: CDR1 MNHNS, CDR2 SASEGT. This CDR3 comprises 16 residues. This CDR3 reads CASSEARDRVLDTQYF. Here the CDR3 DNA reads TGTGCCAGCAGTGAAGCGAGGGACAGGGTGTTAGATACGCAGTATTTT.

A few counts support this clone. The rearrangement links TRBV5-4 to TRBJ2-2; D gene uncertain. V was shortened by 4 bases and J by 5 bases, with 12 bases between the two germline ends. The CDR3 has 14 amino acids. The germline CDR1 and CDR2 sequences are SGHNT and YYREEE (reference sequence). Written as DNA, the CDR3 is TGTGCCAGCAGCCCTACTCCTCAAACCGGGGAGCTGTTTTTT. Translated: CASSPTPQTGELFF. The variable domain in full, completed from reference TRBV5-4 and TRBJ2-2, reads ETGVTQSPTHLIKTRGQQVTLRCSSQSGHNTVSWYQQALGQGPQFIFQYYREEENGRGNFPPRFSGLQFPNYSSELNVNALELDDSALYLCASSPTPQTGELFFGEGSRLTVL.

This chain uses TRBV6-1 with TRBJ2-1, with 7 bases fitting TRBD2. The CDR3 covers 16 residues. After removal of 0 bases from V and 0 bases from J, the junction contained 2 bases not matched to a gene. Germline CDR1 reads MNHNS; CDR2 reads SASEGT. The DNA of the CDR3 is TGTGCCAGCAGTGAAGCCCCGGGGGGCTCCTACAATGAGCAGTTCTTC. The encoded protein is CASSEAPGGSYNEQFF.

This clone was seen only once. CDR3 residues: CASSQDSRGSSYNSPLHF. The DNA of the CDR3 is TGCGCCAGCAGCCAAGATAGCAGGGGAAGCTCCTATAATTCACCCCTCCACTTT. The chain recombines TRBV4-3 with TRBJ1-6; a possible D gene is TRBD1 (6 bases). This CDR3 region has 18 residues. Germline V gives CDR1 LGHNA, CDR2 YSLEER. Trimming took 0 bases from V and 0 from J, leaving 12 bases between them.

J is TRBJ1-5 and V is TRBV15; D might be TRBD1 (6 bases). CDR3 length: 17 residues. Trimming removed 5 bases from V and 4 bases from J, with 21 bases in between. Germline assignment: CDR1 LNHNV and CDR2 YYDKDF (reference sequence). The CDR3 spells CATSSAPGQGLNQPQHF. As DNA, the CDR3 is TGTGCCACCAGCTCCGCCCCGGGACAAGGCCTTAATCAGCCCCAGCATTTT.

V gene TRBV5-4 combines with J gene TRBJ1-1; D not certain. CDR3 length: 14 residues. Trimming cost V 4 bases and J 4 bases, with 14 bases left between them. The germline V gene has CDR1 SGHNT and CDR2 YYREEE (reference sequence). The CDR3 sequence: CASSTRTAGTEAFF. CDR3 nucleotide sequence: TGTGCCAGCAGCACCCGGACGGCGGGCACTGAAGCTTTCTTT. The full variable domain, in which reference TRBV5-4 and TRBJ1-1 provide the parts outside the CDR3, is ETGVTQSPTHLIKTRGQQVTLRCSSQSGHNTVSWYQQALGQGPQFIFQYYREEENGRGNFPPRFSGLQFPNYSSELNVNALELDDSALYLCASSTRTAGTEAFFGQGTRLTVV.